This T cell receptor beta chain was obtained from a study of blood T cells in healthy people across ages. CDR1 and CDR2 from the germline V gene are MGHRA and YSYEKL. V was clipped by 4 bases and J by 2 bases, with 11 bases between them. CDR3 length: 14 residues. Findings and caveats of the study: Across the age range, TCR beta diversity per million T cells fell in a roughly linear way. There were more naive CD4+ cells and higher diversity in long-lived donors than in aged donors. Expanded clonotype changes were possibly confounded by unknown donor CMV status.

The authors ran a second PCR of roughly 6 to 11 cycles using a sample-barcoded 5' primer and a J-beta primer mix. MiXCR, applied by TCRdb to the 5' RACE reads, yields one record per CDR3 protein. Among hundreds of thousands of distinct CDR3 sequences listed, about a fifth were seen once. Comments on this clonotype: Its cognate antigen is unknown.

This chain connects TRBV4-1 to TRBJ2-5, with D possibly TRBD1 on 5 matching bases. The sequence was obtained from a man in his 70s in good health. Sequencing was performed on blood. CDR3 amino acids: CASSLDSSQETQYF. The DNA of the CDR3 is TGCGCCAGCAGCCTTGACAGTAGTCAAGAGACCCAGTACTTC.